This is a list of T cell receptor beta chains from one sample in a study of blood T cell repertoires in COVID-19. Using immunoSEQ multiplex PCR, the repertoire was profiled, and TCRdb retains in-frame clones only, with some absent. Seen here are about 98,000 clones, roughly 85% observed once, and the top ten hold 4.5%. The sample was peripheral blood. The receptors were gathered from a man aged 65-85 years with acute or convalescent COVID-19. Each CDR3 is given with its conserved first and last residue. The order of the fields is D gene, CDR3 length, J gene, clone size, V gene, CDR3 DNA, CDR3 protein. A D gene is named only where the DNA matches it firmly. The size field is filled for only some rows; it gives once, few, many or a size class.

D: .
length: 11
J: TRBJ2-7
size: .
V: TRBV28
DNA: TGTGCCAGCAGGCTACAGGGAGAGCAGTACTTC
CDR3: CASRLQGEQYF

D: TRBD2
length: 16
J: TRBJ2-3
size: once
V: TRBV19
DNA: TGTGCCAGTAGTACCATAGCGGGGGGGCTAACAGATACGCAGTATTTT
CDR3: CASSTIAGGLTDTQYF

D: .
length: 14
J: TRBJ1-6
size: .
V: TRBV4-1
DNA: TGCGCCAGCAGCCAAGAATTCGGTAATTCACCCCTCCACTTT
CDR3: CASSQEFGNSPLHF

D: TRBD1
length: 16
J: TRBJ1-1
size: .
V: TRBV5-1
DNA: TGCGCCAGCAGCTGGGACAGGTTGAAGATGAACACTGAAGCTTTCTTT
CDR3: CASSWDRLKMNTEAFF

D: .
length: 15
J: TRBJ1-1
size: .
V: TRBV18
DNA: TGTGCCAGCTCACCTGCGGGAACGAGAGGGACTGAAGCTTTCTTT
CDR3: CASSPAGTRGTEAFF

D: .
length: 12
J: TRBJ1-2
size: .
V: TRBV7-2
DNA: TGTGCCAGCAGCTTCCCAGGGCTGGGCTACACCTTC
CDR3: CASSFPGLGYTF

D: .
length: 13
J: TRBJ2-2
size: .
V: TRBV5-1
DNA: TGCGCCAGCAGCTGGGAGTATTCCGGGGAGCTGTTTTTT
CDR3: CASSWEYSGELFF

D: .
length: 13
J: TRBJ1-3
size: .
V: TRBV10-3
DNA: TGTGCCATCAGTGCAGGCACTGGAAACACCATATATTTT
CDR3: CAISAGTGNTIYF

D: .
length: 15
J: TRBJ1-1
size: .
V: TRBV5-1
DNA: TGCGCCAGCAGCTTTGACTTACGGCGGAACACTGAAGCTTTCTTT
CDR3: CASSFDLRRNTEAFF

D: TRBD2
length: 15
J: TRBJ2-5
size: .
V: TRBV7-8
DNA: TGTGCCAGCAGCGTGGAGCGGGGGGCCGGGGAGACCCAGTACTTC
CDR3: CASSVERGAGETQYF

D: .
length: 16
J: TRBJ2-7
size: .
V: TRBV4-1
DNA: TGCGCCAGCAGCCCATCGATCCAGCGGGCAACCTACGAGCAGTACTTC
CDR3: CASSPSIQRATYEQYF

D: TRBD1
length: 15
J: TRBJ1-1
size: few
V: TRBV12-5
DNA: TGTGCTAGTGGCAGGGGACAGGGAATGAACACTGAAGCTTTCTTT
CDR3: CASGRGQGMNTEAFF

D: TRBD2
length: 16
J: TRBJ2-3
size: .
V: TRBV11-2
DNA: TGTGCCAGCAGCCCCAGTATTGGGACTAGCGCAGATACGCAGTATTTT
CDR3: CASSPSIGTSADTQYF

D: TRBD1
length: 14
J: TRBJ1-5
size: .
V: TRBV7-9
DNA: TGTGCCAGCAGCCCCGACAGGGGGAATCAGCCCCAGCATTTT
CDR3: CASSPDRGNQPQHF

D: TRBD1
length: 16
J: TRBJ2-3
size: .
V: TRBV5-4
DNA: TGTGCCAGCACCTCAAAGACAGGGTATCGTACAGATACGCAGTATTTT
CDR3: CASTSKTGYRTDTQYF

D: TRBD1
length: 14
J: TRBJ1-2
size: .
V: TRBV18
DNA: TGTGCCAGCTCACAGGGGGCGCAGGACTATGGCTACACCTTC
CDR3: CASSQGAQDYGYTF

D: .
length: 14
J: TRBJ1-1
size: .
V: TRBV11-3
DNA: TGTGCCAGCAGCCTTGGGGGGGCGGACACTGAAGCTTTCTTT
CDR3: CASSLGGADTEAFF

D: TRBD2
length: 16
J: TRBJ2-3
size: .
V: TRBV5-1
DNA: TGCGCCAGCAGCAAACGGACTAGCGGGGGCACAGATACGCAGTATTTT
CDR3: CASSKRTSGGTDTQYF

D: .
length: 17
J: TRBJ1-2
size: .
V: TRBV3-1/TRBV3-2
DNA: TGTGCCAGCAGCCAAAGATCTCGGGGGGCTCTAAACTATGGCTACACCTTC
CDR3: CASSQRSRGALNYGYTF

D: .
length: 13
J: TRBJ1-2
size: .
V: TRBV6-5
DNA: TGTGCCAGCAGATACGGACAGTTCTATGGCTACACCTTC
CDR3: CASRYGQFYGYTF

D: .
length: 15
J: TRBJ2-3
size: .
V: TRBV6-2/TRBV6-3
DNA: TGTGCCAGCAGCAGCGGGGACACACGCACAGATACGCAGTATTTT
CDR3: CASSSGDTRTDTQYF

D: .
length: 13
J: TRBJ1-1
size: .
V: TRBV11-2
DNA: TGTGCCAGCAGCTTTGCTCGGGGAGGGCAAGCTTTCTTT
CDR3: CASSFARGGQAFF

D: .
length: 12
J: TRBJ1-2
size: .
V: TRBV5-1
DNA: TGCGCCAGCAGCTTACAACATTATGGCTACACCTTC
CDR3: CASSLQHYGYTF